The source of this T cell receptor beta chain is a study of cytomegalovirus exposure and HLA in healthy donors (dated by TCRdb to about 2017). At the level of the whole study: An earlier analysis of approximately 640 of the donors reported roughly 300 Gb of sequence data and 120 million or so unique TCR beta sequences from 150 million to 200 million T cells. Genome-wide SNP genotypes for about 60% of the 666 donors were used in a later genetic analysis, which treated that subset as a discovery cohort. The study aimed to test whether cataloging public T cell receptors could reveal signatures of past pathogen exposure. The study used immunosequencing to profile the T cell repertoires of about 670 subjects and linked those repertoires to cytomegalovirus serostatus. In an earlier analysis of 500 to 650 of the donors, high-throughput TCR beta sequencing was used to judge whether each TCR beta V gene segment behaved as functional or pseudogenic. About 300 gigabases of sequencing data and tens of millions of unique TCR sequences were included in an early release covering about 600 HLA-typed donors. To predict cytomegalovirus infection status, the study brought together high-throughput TCR immunosequencing, statistical association of individual TCRs with disease status, and machine learning. Donor age, sex, ethnicity and CMV serostatus were compiled together with the repertoire data. All discovery cohort repertoires had been generated on a single sequencing platform. The genetic ancestry cluster associated with self-reported Caucasian donors included around four fifths of the roughly 400 genotyped donors. A later analysis re-examined previously published TCR beta repertoires from several hundred donors and added high-resolution HLA genotyping to investigate patterns of TCR occurrence. Among 398 genotyped donors of the cohort, an average of about 220,000 unique TCR beta nucleotide sequences was sequenced per donor, of which about 18% were non-productive. About five DR-DQ haplotypes were treated as single units for association and clustering because of strong linkage in the cohort. HLA typing included class I and class II loci at four-digit resolution. Besides the first cohort of some 670 subjects, a separate validation cohort made up of 120 different subjects was used. Typing coverage varied by locus: roughly 620-640 donors for A, B, C, DRB1 and DQB1; approximately 500 for DQA1; approximately 610 for DPA1; 400 to 480 for DPB1. The later analysis used no new phenotypic data to find candidate immune exposures, relying instead on TCR beta sequences and their occurrence across donors. Study-level results and caveats: Because counts were too low, 15 to 20 rarely observed V segments, including chromosome 9 orphons, were excluded from the earlier analysis of around 640 of the donors. In a later analysis, HLA-associated TCR beta chains showed more clonal expansion and lower generation probabilities than non-associated chains that were equally common. In vitro tests confirmed that a few of the cytomegalovirus-associated TCR beta chains recognize cytomegalovirus antigens. The only immune exposure information available for the cohort was CMV serostatus. Roughly uniform sequencing depth across donors was assumed in presence/absence analyses, although this assumption may not hold. In a later analysis, the rate of TCR association differed among HLA loci, with DRB1 alleles having the most associated TCRs and HLA-C alleles having the fewest. The authors suggested that the approach could potentially be extended to other disease states and immunological phenotypes. A further reported finding was that TCR beta sequences accurately predicted the HLA-A and HLA-B alleles for most subjects in the first cohort. In a later analysis, 16,951 TCR beta sequences were associated with specific HLA alleles at a false discovery rate of 0.05. A cluster of highly shared sequence variants was judged likely to represent a technical artifact of the sequencing pipeline. A later genetic analysis associated a missense DCLRE1C variant with V-gene and J-gene trimming of TCR beta chains, and an independent cohort replicated the association. The classifier was reported to diagnose cytomegalovirus status with high specificity and sensitivity in both the original and validation cohorts. According to a later analysis, most CMV-associated TCR beta chains appeared to be HLA-restricted, and the HLA associations seemed to be driven largely by CMV exposure. Strong co-occurrence of HLA alleles, especially DR and DQ, made assigning TCR associations to individual alleles difficult. Because HLA typing was unavailable for some donors at each locus, only the typed subset was used in association tests. In a later genetic analysis, fewer N-insertions in productive TCRs were reported among donors in an Asian-associated ancestry cluster than the roughly 700-donor mean. In a later analysis, several top co-occurrence clusters were reported to appear linked to parvovirus B19, influenza, CMV and Epstein-Barr virus. In the study, approximately 150 TCR beta chains were listed as associated with cytomegalovirus. In an earlier analysis of 587 of the donors, most TCR beta V segments appeared in productive rearrangements about 90% or about 30% of the time, broadly matching IMGT annotations. Because the 87-base-pair reads could not distinguish some IMGT-functional V segments, including TRBV6-2 and TRBV6-3, those segments were excluded. The cohort was sequenced for TCR beta chains only, and without alpha or paired-chain data the features that could be detected were limited. Most TCR sequences were seen in very few donors, while some public TCRs were found in many individuals. Linkage disequilibrium might explain the correlated functional status among segregating V segments, but an unknown experimental factor could not be excluded.

As regards this clone: The specificity of this receptor is unknown. Nothing much larger sits one base from this clone, and base qualities are not available.

The library was built by means of the immunoSEQ multiplex PCR assay. A mixture of 60 forward primers for TCR Vbeta segments and 13 reverse primers for TCR Jbeta segments was used in the multiplex PCR. The CDR3 region of rearranged TCR beta genes was amplified from genomic DNA by a multiplex PCR assay. Amplified TCR beta libraries were sequenced as 87-base-pair reads on the Illumina HiSeq System. The study's own analysis went as follows. A later analysis counted tens of millions of unique TCR beta chains across the 666 repertoires, and some 11 million of these chains were shared by at least two donors. Raw reads were error-corrected and collapsed into unique sequences by a nearest-neighbor algorithm in which closely related sequences were merged to remove PCR and sequencing errors. V, D and J gene segments were assigned by aligning CDR3 sequences to IMGT reference sequences. For a sequence to be retained, a match of at least six nucleotides was required to both a V gene segment and a J gene segment. Rearrangements were called productive when the CDR3 lacked stop codons and stayed in frame with V and J; all others were non-productive. Following IMGT convention, CDR3 was defined as the stretch from the second conserved V-encoded cysteine to the conserved J-encoded phenylalanine. The earlier analysis of 587 of the donors excluded any sequence lacking an unambiguous match to a single V gene segment. An earlier analysis of about 590 of the donors classified V segments as functional when productive rearrangements were above 56.7% and as segregating when the standard deviation between donors was above 5%. A statistical classification framework was built for diagnosing cytomegalovirus status from the catalog of TCR beta chain sequences. In a later analysis, TCR nucleotide sequences were compared against IMGT/GENE-DB human TR gene sequences so that V and J genes could be assigned. Using the TCRdist pipeline, a later analysis assigned CDR3 sequences along with most-parsimonious VDJ recombination scenarios. In a later analysis, every TCR beta chain was defined by the combination of its CDR3 amino acid sequence and its V-gene family, and reads without a unique V-gene family were dropped. To address suspected cross-contamination and a sequencing artifact, a later analysis removed 592 highly shared, low-generation-probability nucleotide sequences. A later analysis calculated a clonal expansion index for each public chain from normalized within-repertoire ranks of inferred template counts. A later analysis computed generation probabilities with a VDJ recombination model fitted to out-of-frame rearrangements, and checked the results against IGoR. In a later analysis, hypergeometric tests were used to score TCR-TCR, TCR-HLA and TCR-CMV co-occurrence, with a repertoire-size bias correction applied to TCR pairs. A later analysis estimated false discovery rates by permuting HLA or CMV assignments 20 times. In a later analysis, co-occurring TCRs were grouped with DBSCAN, and TCRdist sequence similarity was added when clustering was performed within HLA-allele-positive subsets. Repertoires with fewer than 30,000 or more than 120,000 public chains, plus five repertoires with anomalous nucleotide sharing, were excluded from co-occurrence clustering. Drawn from immuneACCESS, this table holds only the in-frame rearrangements with V and J called that TCRdb kept. Clones are partly lost; checked studies trace under half to an unresolved V gene and leave the rest unexplained. D and trimming were read from the DNA, whereas the V and J calls and clone size are those reported in that table. A total of 150,000 to 200,000 clones appear in this sample, approximately 73% of them only once. The ten top clones hold about 2.5% of the sample.

V lost 1 base and J lost 7 bases, and the count of bases not matched to a germline gene is 6. Per the germline V gene, SNHLY is the CDR1 and FYNNEI is the CDR2. The cysteine opens and the phenylalanine closes a CDR3 of 14 amino acids. Of all the DNA, just the CDR3 is kept, 42 bases in frame from base 1. In total, roughly 710 healthy bone marrow donors made up the cohort. At the time of sampling, all cohort members were nominally healthy, though unrecorded immune exposures were likely present. The donor was CMV seropositive and was included in the group of some 290 seropositive cohort members. Every donor gave a peripheral blood sample, and the peripheral blood mononuclear cells from that sample were used for TCR beta sequencing. The Qiagen DNeasy Blood Extraction Kit was used to extract genomic DNA from the blood cell samples.

This sequence uses TRBV2 and TRBJ2-7; a stretch of 8 junction bases matches TRBD1. The source is a woman in her twenties or thirties in good health and CMV-seropositive. The sequenced material came from PBMCs. Here is the DNA: TGTGCCAGCAGTGAAGGGCAGGGGGCGTATGAGCAGTACTTC. The translation is CASSEGQGAYEQYF.